This TCR beta chain was captured in a study of regulatory T cells in long-lasting Graves disease. With iRepertoire HTBI primers and Arm-PCR of CDR3 regions, TCR beta libraries were built. One entry per CDR3 protein, called by TCRdb with MiXCR from the multiplex PCR reads. The sample yields hundreds of thousands of distinct CDR3 sequences, approximately 12% seen once. This clonotype was recorded many times. Its specificity is unknown. As for time point: newly diagnosed GD, antithyroid drugs for less than 3 months. Construction of the TCR library relied on RNA isolated from PBMCs. Germline trimming cut 4 bases from V and 1 base from J; bases unmatched to any gene: 5. Germline lookup yields CDR1 SNHLY and CDR2 FYNNEI. The CDR3 loop spans 16 amino acids. The study's findings and limits: Persistent Graves' patients showed less TCR diversity than newly diagnosed ones.

These data were also reused for a study on T cells in Graves' hyperthyroidism and ophthalmopathy. That source adds: Newly diagnosed patients aged 18 to 65 had hyperthyroidism of under 2 months' duration.

The sample in question was peripheral blood mononuclear cells (PBMCs), obtained at new diagnosis, from a patient treated with antithyroid drugs. The TCR comes from a man aged 25 to 40 with Graves disease. The chain recombines TRBV2 with TRBJ2-7; 12 bases line up with TRBD2. Here the CDR3 reads CASSALAGGLSYEQYF. In DNA form, the CDR3 reads TGTGCCAGCAGTGCGCTAGCGGGAGGGTTGTCCTACGAGCAGTACTTC.